These 2 T cell receptor beta chains originate from one sample sequenced in a study of vaccination and CD4 T cells after COVID-19. Sequenced with the Oncomine TCR Beta short-read assay was DNA taken from cultured CD4+ T cells. One entry per CDR3 protein, called by TCRdb with MiXCR from the PCR reads. The data show approximately 15,000 distinct CDR3 sequences, approximately 42% seen once. Their antigens remain unidentified. Treatment meaning: roughly 10-day PBMC culture with coronavirus spike peptide pools or control peptides (ViraFEST assay). Sequencing was done on a sample of cultured CD4+ T cells from blood. All receptors derive from a human donor with COVID-19.

V usage is TRBV27 and J usage is TRBJ1-6; D ambiguous. This CDR3 region has 13 residues. Germline V lookup: CDR1 MNHEY, CDR2 SMNVEV (reference sequence). V was cut by 7 bases and J by 1 base, with 5 bases left in between. CDR3 protein: CASKGSYNSPLHF. The CDR3 nucleotides read TGTGCCAGCAAGGGTTCCTATAATTCACCCCTCCACTTT.

This chain connects TRBV2 to TRBJ1-3; TRBD1 aligns across 8 bases. With 7 bases clipped from V and 1 base from J, the junction kept 3 bases outside the gene matches. CDR3 length: 14 amino acids. In germline, CDR1 is SNHLY, CDR2 FYNNEI. The CDR3 here is CASTRDRSGNTIYF. DNA for the CDR3: TGTGCCAGCACTAGGGACAGGTCTGGAAACACCATATATTTT.